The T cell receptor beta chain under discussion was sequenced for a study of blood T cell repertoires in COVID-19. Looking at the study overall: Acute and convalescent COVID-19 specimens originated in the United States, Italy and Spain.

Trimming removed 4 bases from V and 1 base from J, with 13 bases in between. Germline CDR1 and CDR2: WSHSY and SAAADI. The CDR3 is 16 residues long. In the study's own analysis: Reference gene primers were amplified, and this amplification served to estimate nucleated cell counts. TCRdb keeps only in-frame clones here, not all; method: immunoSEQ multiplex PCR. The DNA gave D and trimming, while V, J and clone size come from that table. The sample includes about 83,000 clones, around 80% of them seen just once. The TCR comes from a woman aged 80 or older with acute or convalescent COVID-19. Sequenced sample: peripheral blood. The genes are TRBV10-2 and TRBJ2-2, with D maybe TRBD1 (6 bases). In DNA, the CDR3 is TGCGCCAGCAGTGTTCCTACGGGACAGAACACCGGGGAGCTGTTTTTT. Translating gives CASSVPTGQNTGELFF.